This record concerns one T cell receptor beta chain sequence. This sample stems from a study of blood T cell repertoires in COVID-19. Study context: Sources were T cells, B-cell-depleted T cells, or PBMCs; the material itself was cDNA or gDNA.

In the original workflow: Amplification from reference gene primers served as the basis for estimated nucleated cell counts. Assay used: immunoSEQ multiplex PCR; TCRdb lists only in-frame clones, some missing. The V and J calls and the clone size are those of that table, but D and trimming were determined from the DNA. The table lists 75,000 to 90,000 clones, about four fifths of them singletons. The receptor's source is a middle-aged woman with active or convalescent COVID-19. The sequencing sample was made of peripheral blood.

The CDR3 DNA sequence: TGCGCCAGCATCCGACGGACAGCCCACTCGGGTTGTAACTACGAGCAGTACTTC. It translates to CASIRRTAHSGCNYEQYF. The V call is TRBV10-1, the J call TRBJ2-7, with D possibly matching TRBD1 (6 bases). Trimming took 7 bases from V and 3 from J, leaving 28 bases between them. Germline V gives CDR1 WNHNN, CDR2 SYGVQD (reference sequence). The CDR3 is 18 residues long.